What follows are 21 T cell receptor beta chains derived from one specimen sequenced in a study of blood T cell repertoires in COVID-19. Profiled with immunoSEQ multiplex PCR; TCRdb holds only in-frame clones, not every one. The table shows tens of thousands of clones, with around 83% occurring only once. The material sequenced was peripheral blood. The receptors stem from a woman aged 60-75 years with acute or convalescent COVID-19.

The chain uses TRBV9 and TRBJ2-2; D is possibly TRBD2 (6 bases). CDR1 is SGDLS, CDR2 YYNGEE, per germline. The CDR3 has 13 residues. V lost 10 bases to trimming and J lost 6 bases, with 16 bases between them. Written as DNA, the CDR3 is TGTGCCTCCCGCGTAGCGGACTCCGGGGAGCTGTTTTTT. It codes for CASRVADSGELFF.

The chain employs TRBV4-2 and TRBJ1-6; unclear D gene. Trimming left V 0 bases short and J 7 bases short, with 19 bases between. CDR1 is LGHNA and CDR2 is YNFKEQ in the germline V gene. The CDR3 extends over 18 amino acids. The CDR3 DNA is TGTGCCAGCAGCCAAGATACTAATGTGGCAGCCAAGAATTCACCCCTCCACTTT. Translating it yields CASSQDTNVAAKNSPLHF.

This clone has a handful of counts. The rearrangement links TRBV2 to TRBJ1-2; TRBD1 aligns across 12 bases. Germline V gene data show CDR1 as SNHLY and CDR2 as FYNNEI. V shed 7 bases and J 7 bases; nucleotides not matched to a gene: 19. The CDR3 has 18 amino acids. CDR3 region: CASTTASHPGQGAGGYTF. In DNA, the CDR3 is TGTGCCAGCACTACGGCCTCCCATCCGGGACAGGGGGCTGGTGGCTACACCTTC. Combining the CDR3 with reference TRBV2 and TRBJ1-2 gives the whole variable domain EPEVTQTPSHQVTQMGQEVILRCVPISNHLYFYWYRQILGQKVEFLVSFYNNEISEKSEIFDDQFSVERPDGSNFTLKIRSTKLEDSAMYFCASTTASHPGQGAGGYTFGSGTRLTVV.

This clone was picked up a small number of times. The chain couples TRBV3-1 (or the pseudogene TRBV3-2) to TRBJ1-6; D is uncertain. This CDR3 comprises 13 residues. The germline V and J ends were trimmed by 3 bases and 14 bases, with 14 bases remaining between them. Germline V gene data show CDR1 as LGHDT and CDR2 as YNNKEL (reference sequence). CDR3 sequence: CASSHRDTGSLHF. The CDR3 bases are TGTGCCAGCAGCCATCGCGACACGGGATCCCTCCACTTT.

CDR3 amino acids: CASSLSALETQYF. In DNA form, the CDR3 reads TGTGCCAGCAGCTTGAGTGCACTGGAGACCCAGTACTTC. The rearrangement links TRBV7-3 to TRBJ2-5; no clear D. The CDR3 length is 13 residues. Trimming left V 3 bases short and J 5 bases short, with 10 bases between. CDR1 is SGHTA, CDR2 FQGTGA, per germline.

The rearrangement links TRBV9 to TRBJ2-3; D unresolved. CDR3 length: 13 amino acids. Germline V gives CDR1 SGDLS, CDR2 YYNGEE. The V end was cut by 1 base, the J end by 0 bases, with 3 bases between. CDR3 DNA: TGTGCCAGCAGCGTACTTAGCACAGATACGCAGTATTTT. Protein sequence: CASSVLSTDTQYF. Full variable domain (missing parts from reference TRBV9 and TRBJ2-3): DSGVTQTPKHLITATGQRVTLRCSPRSGDLSVYWYQQSLDQGLQFLIQYYNGEERAKGNILERFSAQQFPDLHSELNLSSLELGDSALYFCASSVLSTDTQYFGPGTRLTVL.

The CDR3 is CASRAKGLAGDYNEQFF. The CDR3 DNA sequence: TGTGCCAGTAGGGCCAAGGGACTAGCGGGAGACTACAATGAGCAGTTCTTC. The genes are TRBV19 and TRBJ2-1, with TRBD2 identical over 14 bases. There are 17 residues in the CDR3. Trimming cost V 6 bases and J 3 bases; bases outside gene matches: 7. Germline V CDR1 and CDR2: LNHDA, SQIVND (reference sequence).

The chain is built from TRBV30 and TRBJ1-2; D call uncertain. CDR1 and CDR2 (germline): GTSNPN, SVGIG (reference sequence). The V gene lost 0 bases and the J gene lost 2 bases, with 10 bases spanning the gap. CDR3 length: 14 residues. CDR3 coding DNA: TGTGCCTGGAGTGTACGCGGAGGAAACTATGGCTACACCTTC. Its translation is CAWSVRGGNYGYTF.

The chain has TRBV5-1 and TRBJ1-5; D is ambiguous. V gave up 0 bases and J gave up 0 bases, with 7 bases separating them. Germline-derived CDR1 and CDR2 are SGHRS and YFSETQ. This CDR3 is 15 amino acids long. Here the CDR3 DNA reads TGCGCCAGCAGCTTGGGGGGAGGTAGCAATCAGCCCCAGCATTTT. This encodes CASSLGGGSNQPQHF.

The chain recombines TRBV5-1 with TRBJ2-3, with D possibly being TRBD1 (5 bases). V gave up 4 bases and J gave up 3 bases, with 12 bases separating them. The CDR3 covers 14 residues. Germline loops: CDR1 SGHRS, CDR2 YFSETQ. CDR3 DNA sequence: TGCGCCAGCAGCCCAGCACAGGATACAGATACGCAGTATTTT. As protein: CASSPAQDTDTQYF.

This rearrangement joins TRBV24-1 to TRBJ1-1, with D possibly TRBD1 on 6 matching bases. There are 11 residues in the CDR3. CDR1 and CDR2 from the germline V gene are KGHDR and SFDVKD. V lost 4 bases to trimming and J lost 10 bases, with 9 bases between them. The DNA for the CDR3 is TGTGCCACCAGTGACAGGGGCGTAGCTTTCTTT. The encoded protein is CATSDRGVAFF.

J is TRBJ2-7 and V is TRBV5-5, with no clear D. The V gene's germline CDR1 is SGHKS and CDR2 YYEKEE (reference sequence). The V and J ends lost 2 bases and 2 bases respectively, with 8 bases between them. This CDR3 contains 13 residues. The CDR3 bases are TGTGCCAGCAGCTTTGGCTCTCCCTACGAGCAGTACTTC. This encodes CASSFGSPYEQYF.

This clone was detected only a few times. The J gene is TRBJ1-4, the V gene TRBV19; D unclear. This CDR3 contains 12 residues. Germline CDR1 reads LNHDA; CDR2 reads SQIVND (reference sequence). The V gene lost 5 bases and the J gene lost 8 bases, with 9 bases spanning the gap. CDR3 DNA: TGTGCCAGTAGTCAAGCGGACGAAAAACTGTTTTTT. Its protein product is CASSQADEKLFF.

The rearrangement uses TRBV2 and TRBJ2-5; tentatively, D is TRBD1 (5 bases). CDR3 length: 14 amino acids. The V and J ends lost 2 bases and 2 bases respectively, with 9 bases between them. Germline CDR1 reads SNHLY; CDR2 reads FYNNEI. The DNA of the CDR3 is TGTGCCAGCAGTGAACACAGGACACAAGAGACCCAGTACTTC. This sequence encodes CASSEHRTQETQYF.

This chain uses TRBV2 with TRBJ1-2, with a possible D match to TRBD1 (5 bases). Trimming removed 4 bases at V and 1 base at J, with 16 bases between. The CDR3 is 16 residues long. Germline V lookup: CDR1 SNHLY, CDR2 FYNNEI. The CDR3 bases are TGTGCCAGCAGTGGAGGGGAATTGCGGGGTAACTATGGCTACACCTTC. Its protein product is CASSGGELRGNYGYTF.

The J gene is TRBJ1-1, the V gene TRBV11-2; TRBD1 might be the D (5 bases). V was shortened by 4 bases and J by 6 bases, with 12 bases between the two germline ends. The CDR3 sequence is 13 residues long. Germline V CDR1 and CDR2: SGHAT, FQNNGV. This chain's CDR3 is CASSSRTLAEAFF. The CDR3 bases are TGTGCCAGCAGCTCTCGGACACTCGCTGAAGCTTTCTTT.

CDR3 coding DNA: TGTGCCAGTAGGATGGACAGGGGGTCGCAGAACACCATATATTTT. The encoded protein is CASRMDRGSQNTIYF. The chain carries TRBV19 and TRBJ1-3; 10 bases agree with TRBD1. Trimming removed 6 bases from V and 7 bases from J; junction bases left unmatched: 9. CDR3 length: 15 amino acids. Looked up from germline, CDR1 is LNHDA and CDR2 is SQIVND (reference sequence). Full variable domain (missing parts from reference TRBV19 and TRBJ1-3): DGGITQSPKYLFRKEGQNVTLSCEQNLNHDAMYWYRQDPGQGLRLIYYSQIVNDFQKGDIAEGYSVSREKKESFPLTVTSAQKNPTAFYLCASRMDRGSQNTIYFGEGSWLTVV.

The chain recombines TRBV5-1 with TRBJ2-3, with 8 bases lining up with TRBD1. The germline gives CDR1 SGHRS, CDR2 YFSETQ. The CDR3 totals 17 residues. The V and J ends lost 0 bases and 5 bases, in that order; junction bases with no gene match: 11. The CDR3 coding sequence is TGCGCCAGCAGCTTGGATGGGACAGGCCTCACTGGAGATACGCAGTATTTT. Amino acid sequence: CASSLDGTGLTGDTQYF.

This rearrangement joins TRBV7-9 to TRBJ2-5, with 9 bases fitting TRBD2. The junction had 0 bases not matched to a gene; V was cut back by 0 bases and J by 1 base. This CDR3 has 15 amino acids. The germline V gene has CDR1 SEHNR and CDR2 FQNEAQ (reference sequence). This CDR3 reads CASSLALAGQETQYF. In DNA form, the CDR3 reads TGTGCCAGCAGCTTAGCACTAGCGGGCCAAGAGACCCAGTACTTC.

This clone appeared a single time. The CDR3 here is CASSLLGGYGYTF. The CDR3 DNA sequence: TGTGCCAGCAGCTTACTAGGGGGCTATGGCTACACCTTC. The chain carries TRBV7-9 and TRBJ1-2; D possibly corresponds to TRBD1 (6 bases). The CDR3 is 13 amino acids. Germline lookup yields CDR1 SEHNR and CDR2 FQNEAQ (reference sequence). The V gene lost 2 bases and the J gene lost 4 bases, with 8 bases spanning the gap.

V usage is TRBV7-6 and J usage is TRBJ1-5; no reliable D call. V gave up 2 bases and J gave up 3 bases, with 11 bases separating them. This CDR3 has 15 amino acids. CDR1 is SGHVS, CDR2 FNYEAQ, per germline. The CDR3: CASSLFLSYNQPQHF. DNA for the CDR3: TGTGCCAGCAGCTTATTTTTGAGCTACAATCAGCCCCAGCATTTT.